This is a list of T cell receptor beta chains from one sample in a study of patients with pleural tuberculosis. One entry per CDR3 protein, called by TCRdb with MiXCR from the reads. Among 25,000 to 35,000 distinct CDR3 sequences listed, roughly 18% were seen once. The source material was peripheral blood. These receptors all come from a human donor with pleural tuberculosis. Each CDR3 is given without its conserved first and last residue.

ATSRDVTLGEQF,TRBV15
ASSLGLRDTIY,TRBV28
ASSGDGSNQPQH,TRBV2
ASSFTGNSYEQY,TRBV6-5
SVEGGRLGTEAF,TRBV29-1
ASSPPLRGSLLNTEAF,TRBV25-1
AIRDTSNTETS,TRBV10-3
ATSDTAGDYNEQF,TRBV24-1
ASSSRLAGEGNEQF,TRBV7-9
SATWGRSDKNIQY,TRBV20-1
ASSSGIDSGNEQF,TRBV5-1
ASSPRTSGGRSNTGELF,TRBV6-2/TRBV6-3
ASSSYNGPEETQY,TRBV5-1
SALRRGSYEQY,TRBV20-1
SGTAGSANYEQY,TRBV29-1
ASSPRTSGYLSYNEQF,TRBV4-2
ASSPGTVGNTEAF,TRBV6-1
ASSLSSGRDEQF,TRBV5-1
ASSAGQSSYNEQF,TRBV6-1
ASRRTSGRGDYEQY,TRBV2
ASSPLPPGPNNSPLH,TRBV18
ASSQELWINYGYT,TRBV4-1
ASSLGQGGLAF,TRBV7-2
SAPGTGLEGGNTIY,TRBV20-1
ASSVGPGPNEQF,TRBV9
ASSFGSYNEQF,TRBV5-6
ASPLPPEQY,TRBV6-1
ASSLQTETQY,TRBV2
ASSFGRDEAF,TRBV12-3/TRBV12-4
SVEGLKGGVVTEAF,TRBV29-1
ANSPTLAGGPNEQF,TRBV18
ASTTGTRNQPQH,TRBV6-2/TRBV6-3
ASSFDGKETQY,TRBV27
SAPRQAYNEQF,TRBV20-1
ASSSGETGNTIY,TRBV5-1
ASSQGFSEQY,TRBV6-1
ASSIGGQNTEAF,TRBV19
ASSSAAFVAGEETQY,TRBV12-3/TRBV12-4
ASSQEEAGANCGYT,TRBV4-1
SASLDRGYGYT,TRBV20-1
ASSLMAAVYNEQF,TRBV5-5
ASRLRRETEAF,TRBV11-2
ASSSDRGSVAF,TRBV27
ASSVETDSNQPQH,TRBV9
AILRQGATEAF,TRBV7-9
SARDGLAGELDTQY,TRBV20-1
ASSQDMTAHYNEQF,TRBV4-3
ASIPGVYNEQL,TRBV7-9
ASRYLQTGSPTGEPF,TRBV12-3/TRBV12-4
ASSLTSVLNTEAF,TRBV5-1
SVRLGGGTEAF,TRBV29-1
ASSPTQNTEAF,TRBV18
ANAYPLVYEQY,TRBV28